This T cell receptor (beta chain) was sequenced for a study of shared clonotypes between healthy human individuals. Study in general: Per donor, CD8 memory used one plate, CD8 naive used two, CD4 memory used three and CD4 naive used three.

Germline V gives CDR1 KGHSH, CDR2 LQKENI. This CDR3 contains 17 residues. V was pared by 3 bases and J by 4 bases, with 12 bases of the junction left unmatched. Findings and caveats of the study: Among the subsets, naive ones generally showed larger estimated richness than memory ones. Represented diversity, genetic and exposure-history alike, was limited by few donors.

Original data processing: Owing to the provision of junction-only sequences devoid of quality scores by immunoSEQ, filtering differed. The data were produced by immunoSEQ multiplex PCR, yet TCRdb's version contains in-frame clones alone and is incomplete. V and J calls plus clone size are reproduced from that table; the DNA served to infer D and trimming. Altogether 2 million to 2.5 million clones are present, 90% to 97% being singletons, with the ten largest covering 0.1% to 0.15%. Points on this clone: Its antigen is not identified.

Sequencing input: naive CD4+ T cells sorted from blood. Specified subset: CD45RA+ positively selected. This chain joins TRBV18 and TRBJ2-5, with 9 bases matching TRBD2. The sequence came from a man in his late teens or twenties in good health. The chain's CDR3 is CASSPTREGLFRETQYF. CDR3 bases: TGTGCCAGCTCACCTACGCGGGAGGGCCTGTTCAGAGAGACCCAGTACTTC.